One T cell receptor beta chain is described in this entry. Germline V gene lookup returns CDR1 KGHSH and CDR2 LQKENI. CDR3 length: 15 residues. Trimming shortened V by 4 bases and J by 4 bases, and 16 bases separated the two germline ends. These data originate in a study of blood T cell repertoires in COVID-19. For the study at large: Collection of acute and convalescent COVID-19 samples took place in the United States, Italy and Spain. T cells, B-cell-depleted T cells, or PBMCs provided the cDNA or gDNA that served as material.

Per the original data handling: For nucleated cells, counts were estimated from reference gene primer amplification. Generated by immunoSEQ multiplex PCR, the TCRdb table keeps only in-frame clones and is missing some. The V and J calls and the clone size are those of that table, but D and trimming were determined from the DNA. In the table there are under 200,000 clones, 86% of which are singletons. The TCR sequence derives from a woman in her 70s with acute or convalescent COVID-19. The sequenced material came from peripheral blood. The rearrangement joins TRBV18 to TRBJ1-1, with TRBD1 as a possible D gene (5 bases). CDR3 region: CASSRQPLTTTEAFF. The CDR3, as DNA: TGTGCCAGCTCACGACAGCCCCTGACAACCACTGAAGCTTTCTTT.